A selection of T cell receptor beta chains follows, all from one sample in a study of identical twins. TCRdb re-called the 5' RACE reads with MiXCR, one entry per CDR3 protein. The sample lists around 1.7 million distinct CDR3 sequences, about 30% occurring once. The specimen sequenced was cord blood. The receptors shown here come from a newborn girl in good health. Both conserved end residues are part of each CDR3. The D gene is left open where the match is weak. A row's size may be missing; if present it is once, few, many or a size class.

TRBJ2-1,TRBV27,few,TRBD1,CASSTGQGINEQFF,TGTGCCAGCTCGACTGGACAGGGGATAAATGAGCAGTTCTTC
TRBJ2-2,TRBV6-1,.,TRBD1,CASRTGQGGTGELFF,TGTGCCAGCAGGACGGGACAGGGTGGCACCGGGGAGCTGTTTTTT
TRBJ1-5,TRBV27,many,.,CASSFSLNQPQHF,TGTGCCAGCAGTTTCAGCCTTAATCAGCCCCAGCATTTT
TRBJ2-1,TRBV11-2,few,TRBD2,CASSLFIGLAGGPSNEQFF,TGTGCCAGCAGCTTATTCATCGGGCTAGCGGGAGGGCCTTCGAATGAGCAGTTCTTC
TRBJ2-7,TRBV12-3/TRBV12-4,many,.,CASSRQVFPYEQYF,TGTGCCAGCAGTCGACAGGTCTTCCCCTACGAGCAGTACTTC
TRBJ2-5,TRBV12-3/TRBV12-4,.,.,CASSLGSLGGETQSF,TGTGCCAGCAGTTTAGGAAGCCTAGGAGGAGAGACCCAGTCCTTC
TRBJ2-1,TRBV4-1,many,.,CASSQRGPSYNEQFF,TGTGCCAGCAGCCAAAGGGGTCCATCCTACAATGAGCAGTTCTTC
TRBJ2-3,TRBV5-1,.,TRBD2,CASSLGTSGANLADTQYF,TGCGCCAGCAGCCTGGGGACTAGCGGGGCGAACTTAGCAGATACGCAGTATTTT
TRBJ1-2,TRBV7-8,.,TRBD1,CASSLGRLDRFYGYTF,TGTGCCAGCAGCTTAGGCCGACTGGACAGGTTCTATGGCTACACCTTC
TRBJ1-1,TRBV4-2,.,.,CASSQEGLTSEAFF,TGTGCCAGCAGCCAAGAGGGGCTGACCTCTGAAGCTTTCTTT
TRBJ2-5,TRBV20-1,.,.,CSARLGRRETQYF,TGCAGTGCTAGATTGGGCAGGCGAGAGACCCAGTACTTC
TRBJ1-1,TRBV5-1,few,TRBD1,CASSPGQALNTEAFF,TGCGCCAGCAGCCCCGGACAGGCGTTAAACACTGAAGCTTTCTTT
TRBJ2-7,TRBV11-2,.,.,CASSRIVGSSYEQYF,TGTGCCAGCAGCAGGATCGTAGGCAGCTCCTACGAGCAGTACTTC
TRBJ2-3,TRBV7-9,.,.,CASSLEGVLYTDTQYF,TGTGCCAGCAGCTTAGAGGGGGTGCTATACACAGATACGCAGTATTTT
TRBJ2-7,TRBV12-3/TRBV12-4,many,TRBD2,CASSLRLAGEQYF,TGTGCCAGCAGTTTAAGACTAGCGGGCGAGCAGTACTTC
TRBJ1-2,TRBV29-1,once,.,CSFQGVNYGYTF,TGCAGCTTCCAAGGGGTTAACTATGGCTACACCTTC
TRBJ2-7,TRBV9,.,TRBD2,CASSRGTSNHEQYF,TGTGCCAGCAGCAGAGGGACTAGCAACCACGAGCAGTACTTC
TRBJ2-5,TRBV20-1,.,.,CSARGQQYQETQYF,TGCAGTGCTAGAGGGCAGCAGTACCAAGAGACCCAGTACTTC
TRBJ2-4,TRBV2,.,.,CASSEAGGTKNIQYF,TGTGCCAGCAGTGAAGCAGGGGGAACCAAAAACATTCAGTACTTC
TRBJ2-1,TRBV5-1,.,TRBD2,CASRRSGDYNEQFF,TGCGCCAGCAGGCGGAGCGGGGACTACAATGAGCAGTTCTTC
TRBJ2-3,TRBV7-2,many,TRBD1,CASSSTGTASTDTQYF,TGTGCCAGCAGTTCTACCGGGACAGCTAGCACAGATACGCAGTATTTT
TRBJ2-2,TRBV27,.,.,CASSLRFGTGELFF,TGTGCCAGCAGTTTACGATTCGGGACCGGGGAGCTGTTTTTT
TRBJ1-2,TRBV4-2,.,.,CASSQDLVLYGYTF,TGTGCCAGCAGCCAAGATTTGGTTCTCTATGGCTACACCTTC
TRBJ2-1,TRBV3-1,.,.,CASSQVATSLSYEQFF,TGTGCCAGCAGCCAAGTCGCGACTAGTCTCTCATACGAGCAGTTCTTC
TRBJ2-3,TRBV4-1,.,TRBD2,CASSPAGVPTDTQYF,TGCGCCAGCAGCCCAGCGGGAGTGCCCACAGATACGCAGTATTTT
TRBJ2-2,TRBV4-1,.,.,CASSQGRRNTGELFF,TGCGCCAGCAGCCAGGGACGGCGGAACACCGGGGAGCTGTTTTTT
TRBJ2-2,TRBV27,.,.,CASSERFLNTGELFF,TGTGCCAGCAGTGAACGGTTCCTGAACACCGGGGAGCTGTTTTTT
TRBJ2-7,TRBV12-3/TRBV12-4,few,.,CASSPPGGSSYEQYF,TGTGCCAGCAGCCCTCCTGGGGGGAGCTCCTACGAGCAGTACTTC
TRBJ1-1,TRBV4-1,few,.,CASSHGWPRGRTEAFF,TGCGCCAGCAGCCATGGATGGCCGCGGGGGCGCACTGAAGCTTTCTTT
TRBJ2-3,TRBV4-2,.,.,CASSQVGVTQYF,TGTGCCAGCAGCCAAGTCGGTGTGACGCAGTATTTT
TRBJ1-5,TRBV29-1,.,TRBD1,CSVGDSVNQPQHF,TGCAGCGTTGGGGACAGCGTCAATCAGCCCCAGCATTTT
TRBJ1-1,TRBV29-1,.,.,CSASFTENTEAFF,TGCAGCGCCTCGTTTACAGAAAACACTGAAGCTTTCTTT
TRBJ2-3,TRBV7-9,.,.,CACSYGTSTDTQYF,TGTGCCTGCAGCTACGGGACTAGCACAGATACGCAGTATTTT
TRBJ2-1,TRBV4-1,.,.,CASSQDWRYNEQFF,TGCGCCAGCAGCCAAGATTGGAGATACAATGAGCAGTTCTTC
TRBJ1-2,TRBV20-1,.,TRBD1,CSAREGQLIYGYTF,TGCAGTGCTAGAGAGGGACAGCTCATCTATGGCTACACCTTC
TRBJ2-3,TRBV12-3/TRBV12-4,once,TRBD2,CASSFGGSTDAQYF,TGTGCCAGCAGTTTCGGGGGGAGCACAGATGCGCAGTATTTT
TRBJ1-1,TRBV6-1,.,.,CASTIYTASDTEAFF,TGTGCCAGCACCATATACACCGCTTCTGACACTGAAGCTTTCTTT
TRBJ2-7,TRBV18,.,.,CASSSLRETDRYEQYF,TGTGCCAGCTCATCCCTCCGGGAGACGGACCGCTACGAGCAGTACTTC
TRBJ2-7,TRBV27,few,.,CASSSPLQGSYEQYF,TGTGCCAGCAGTTCCCCCCTCCAGGGTTCCTACGAGCAGTACTTC
TRBJ1-1,TRBV4-1,.,.,CASSQDEGWDTEAFF,TGCGCCAGCAGCCAAGATGAAGGGTGGGACACTGAAGCTTTCTTT
TRBJ2-1,TRBV3-1,once,.,CASERVDNEQFF,TGTGCCAGTGAAAGGGTCGACAATGAGCAGTTCTTC
TRBJ1-2,TRBV11-2,few,.,CASSLRRTDSNYGYTF,TGTGCCAGCAGCTTAAGGAGAACGGACTCTAACTATGGCTACACCTTC
TRBJ2-1,TRBV27,.,TRBD2,CASSRGTSFPQAYNEQFF,TGTGCCAGCAGTCGCGGGACTAGCTTCCCTCAGGCCTACAATGAGCAGTTCTTC
TRBJ2-2,TRBV2,few,TRBD2,CATPGASGNTGELFF,TGTGCCACTCCCGGGGCTAGCGGGAACACCGGGGAGCTGTTTTTT
TRBJ1-1,TRBV5-6,.,.,CASQAGGEPPEAFF,TGTGCCAGCCAGGCCGGTGGGGAACCTCCTGAAGCTTTCTTT
TRBJ2-5,TRBV20-1,.,TRBD2,CSALLAGQETQYF,TGCAGTGCCCTACTAGCGGGACAAGAGACCCAGTACTTC
TRBJ1-4,TRBV28,.,.,CASSLSVTGTEKLFF,TGTGCCAGCAGTTTATCGGTGACAGGCACGGAAAAACTGTTTTTT
TRBJ1-1,TRBV20-1,few,TRBD1,CSAPPDRGTTEAFF,TGCAGTGCCCCCCCCGACAGGGGTACAACTGAAGCTTTCTTT
TRBJ2-7,TRBV2,few,.,CASSDRAPHEQYF,TGTGCCAGCAGTGACAGGGCCCCCCACGAGCAGTACTTC
TRBJ2-6,TRBV12-3/TRBV12-4,few,.,CASSMASGANVLTF,TGTGCCAGCAGTATGGCCTCTGGGGCCAACGTCCTGACTTTC
TRBJ2-1,TRBV5-1,few,TRBD2,CASSWGLAGAFYNEQFF,TGCGCCAGCAGCTGGGGACTAGCGGGGGCCTTTTACAATGAGCAGTTCTTC